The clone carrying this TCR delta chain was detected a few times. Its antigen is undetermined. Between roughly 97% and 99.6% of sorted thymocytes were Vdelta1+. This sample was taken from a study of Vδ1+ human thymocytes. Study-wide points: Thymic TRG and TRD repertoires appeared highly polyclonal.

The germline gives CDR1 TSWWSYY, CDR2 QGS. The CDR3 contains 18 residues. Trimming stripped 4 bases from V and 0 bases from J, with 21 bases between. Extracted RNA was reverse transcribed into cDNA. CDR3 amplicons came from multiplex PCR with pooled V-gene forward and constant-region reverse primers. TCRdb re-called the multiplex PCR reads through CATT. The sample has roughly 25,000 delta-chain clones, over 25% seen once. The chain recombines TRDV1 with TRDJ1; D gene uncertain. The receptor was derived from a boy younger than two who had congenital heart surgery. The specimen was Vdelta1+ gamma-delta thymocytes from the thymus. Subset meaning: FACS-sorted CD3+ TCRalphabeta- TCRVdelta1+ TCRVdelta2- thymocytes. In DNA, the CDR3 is TGTGCTCTTGGGGGCTTCTCCCACTTACTCGGGTACACCGATAAACTCATCTTT. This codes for CALGGFSHLLGYTDKLIF.